The 22 T cell receptor beta chains below come from one sample, sequenced in a study of early T cells in non-severe SARS-CoV-2 infection. TCRdb passed the 5' RACE reads through MiXCR, listing each CDR3 protein once. The profile shows over 50,000 distinct CDR3 sequences, roughly 10% of them singletons. The sequencing input was whole blood. Every receptor here comes from an adult who was a healthcare worker with PCR-confirmed SARS-CoV-2 infection or an uninfected control (not recorded which).

This clonotype was seen many times. The CDR3 sequence is CASSLGTGFLPQHF. The CDR3 nucleotides read TGTGCCAGCAGTTTGGGGACAGGGTTTCTGCCCCAGCATTTT. The chain recombines TRBV12-3 or TRBV12-4 with TRBJ1-5; the match to TRBD1 covers 9 bases. The junction had 6 bases not matched to a gene; V was cut back by 3 bases and J by 9 bases. This CDR3 comprises 14 residues.

This clonotype has at least ten counts. The chain combines TRBV27 with TRBJ1-2, with TRBD1 as a possible D gene (5 bases). V lost 5 bases to trimming and J lost 4 bases, with 23 bases between them. The CDR3 is 17 amino acids. Germline loops: CDR1 MNHEY, CDR2 SMNVEV (reference sequence). The DNA for the CDR3 is TGTGCCAGCAGTCCTTTTGTGGGGCCGGGAGTGAGCTATGGCTACACCTTC. Encoded protein: CASSPFVGPGVSYGYTF.

This clonotype occurred a few times. The rearrangement links TRBV29-1 to TRBJ1-1; maybe TRBD1 (5 bases). Germline values: CDR1 SQVTM, CDR2 ANQGSEA. V dropped 7 bases and J dropped 0 bases, with 12 bases sitting between them. The CDR3 is 13 residues long. The CDR3 nucleotides are TGCAGCGGCATTTCGGGACTGAACACTGAAGCTTTCTTT. Amino acid sequence: CSGISGLNTEAFF. Looking up the rest from reference TRBV29-1 and TRBJ1-1 gives the full variable domain: SAVISQKPSRDICQRGTSLTIQCQVDSQVTMMFWYRQQPGQSLTLIATANQGSEATYESGFVIDKFPISRPNLTFSTLTVSNMSPEDSSIYLCSGISGLNTEAFFGQGTRLTVV.

This clonotype was seen more than once but under ten times. This chain joins TRBV28 and TRBJ1-6; D is perhaps TRBD1 (5 bases). The CDR3 runs to 14 residues. Germline values: CDR1 MDHEN, CDR2 SYDVKM. Trimming shortened V by 4 bases and J by 11 bases, and 15 bases separated the two germline ends. CDR3 loop: CASSSAGRRTPLHF. The CDR3 DNA reads as TGTGCCAGCAGTTCCGCAGGGCGGCGGACACCCCTCCACTTT.

This clonotype occurred once. A much larger clone sits a single nucleotide away, making a read error possible. The V call is TRBV3-1, the J call TRBJ2-3, with D possibly being TRBD1 (6 bases). The germline CDR1 and CDR2 sequences are LGHDT and YNNKEL (reference sequence). This CDR3 is 16 amino acids long. The germline V and J ends were trimmed by 3 bases and 2 bases, with 15 bases remaining between them. The chain's CDR3 is CASSQDRSSITDTQYF. Here the CDR3 DNA reads TGTGCCAGCAGCCAGGACAGATCATCCATCACAGATACGCAGTATTTT.

This clonotype occurred many times. This chain joins TRBV11-3 and TRBJ2-3; 7 nucleotides agree with TRBD1. CDR3 length: 19 amino acids. Germline lookup yields CDR1 SGHNT and CDR2 YENEEA. V shed 1 base and J 6 bases; nucleotides not matched to a gene: 19. This CDR3 reads CASSLGGWDRYPLPDTQYF. CDR3 nucleotides: TGTGCCAGCAGCTTAGGCGGTTGGGACAGATACCCTCTACCGGATACGCAGTATTTT.

This clonotype has a handful of counts. The rearrangement joins TRBV5-4 to TRBJ1-1; D gene uncertain. V shed 0 bases and J shed 5 bases, with 11 bases lying between them. The length of the CDR3 is 14 residues. Germline lookup yields CDR1 SGHNT and CDR2 YYREEE (reference sequence). The CDR3 DNA reads TGTGCCAGCAGCTTGGCCGGGATCAATACTGAAGCTTTCTTT. As protein: CASSLAGINTEAFF.

This clonotype was counted many times. This chain connects TRBV18 to TRBJ1-4, with 7 bases that match TRBD1. Germline V gene sequence: CDR1 KGHSH, CDR2 LQKENI. The CDR3 totals 13 residues. With V trimmed by 3 bases and J by 7 bases, 2 bases remained unmatched. Written as DNA, the CDR3 is TGTGCCAGCTCACCCCGGACAGGTGAAAAACTGTTTTTT. Protein: CASSPRTGEKLFF.

This clonotype was recorded a few times. The chain joins TRBV3-1 to TRBJ2-5; 7 nucleotides agree with TRBD2. Trimming removed 0 bases from V and 0 bases from J; junction bases left unmatched: 4. Germline V lookup: CDR1 LGHDT, CDR2 YNNKEL (reference sequence). CDR3 size: 16 residues. DNA of the CDR3: TGTGCCAGCAGCCAAGACCGTCTAGCGGACCAAGAGACCCAGTACTTC. It is translated as CASSQDRLADQETQYF.

This clonotype was counted ten times or more. The chain recombines TRBV3-1 with TRBJ1-2; no clear D. The CDR3 runs 13 residues. The germline V and J ends were trimmed by 1 base and 6 bases, with 9 bases remaining between them. CDR1 and CDR2 (germline): LGHDT, YNNKEL (reference sequence). The CDR3 loop reads CASSQAAQDGYTF. In nucleotides, the CDR3 is TGTGCCAGCAGCCAAGCGGCGCAGGATGGCTACACCTTC. Complete variable domain (other parts from reference TRBV3-1 and TRBJ1-2): DTAVSQTPKYLVTQMGNDKSIKCEQNLGHDTMYWYKQDSKKFLKIMFSYNNKELIINETVPNRFSPKSPDKAHLNLHINSLELGDSAVYFCASSQAAQDGYTFGSGTRLTVV.

This clonotype was seen ten or more times. The chain has TRBV6-5 and TRBJ2-2; 8 bases map to TRBD1. The CDR3 extends over 14 amino acids. Germline V gene sequence: CDR1 MNHEY, CDR2 SVGAGI. J lost 4 bases, V lost 6 bases, and 4 bases had no gene match. The CDR3 DNA reads as TGTGCCAGCAGCCGCAGGGGGCGCACCGGGGAGCTGTTTTTT. Translation: CASSRRGRTGELFF.

A few counts support this clonotype. The J gene is TRBJ2-7, the V gene TRBV27; D is ambiguous. Per germline, CDR1 MNHEY and CDR2 SMNVEV (reference sequence). V shed 3 bases and J shed 2 bases, with 11 bases lying between them. The length of the CDR3 is 14 residues. The CDR3 spells CASSLGPGPYEQYF. CDR3 nucleotide sequence: TGTGCCAGCAGTTTGGGCCCCGGACCCTACGAGCAGTACTTC.

This clonotype was observed many times. The V and J genes are TRBV12-3 or TRBV12-4 and TRBJ1-1; 8 nucleotides agree with TRBD1. This CDR3 is built from 14 residues. V shed 6 bases and J 5 bases; nucleotides not matched to a gene: 8. The chain's CDR3 is CASSKTGDGTEAFF. Written as DNA, the CDR3 is TGTGCCAGCAGCAAGACAGGGGATGGGACTGAAGCTTTCTTT.

This clonotype was observed at least ten times. The chain links TRBV6-5 to TRBJ1-3; D is ambiguous. The V and J ends lost 6 bases and 7 bases respectively, with 1 base between them. This CDR3 contains 9 residues. Germline values: CDR1 MNHEY, CDR2 SVGAGI. The CDR3 DNA follows: TGTGCCAGCAGGAACACCATATATTTT. It encodes CASRNTIYF.

The rearrangement joins TRBV11-2 to TRBJ1-1, with D unresolved. CDR1 and CDR2 from the germline V gene are SGHAT and FQNNGV. CDR3 length: 13 amino acids. Trimming removed 2 bases at V and 4 bases at J, with 8 bases between. The chain's CDR3 is CASSLRVSTEAFF. The CDR3 nucleotides are TGTGCCAGCAGCTTAAGGGTAAGCACTGAAGCTTTCTTT. Together with reference TRBV11-2 and TRBJ1-1, the CDR3 gives the full variable domain: EAGVAQSPRYKIIEKRQSVAFWCNPISGHATLYWYQQILGQGPKLLIQFQNNGVVDDSQLPKDRFSAERLKGVDSTLKIQPAKLEDSAVYLCASSLRVSTEAFFGQGTRLTVV.

V is TRBV7-9 and J is TRBJ1-1; perhaps TRBD1 as D (6 bases). CDR1 is SEHNR and CDR2 is FQNEAQ in the germline V gene (reference sequence). The CDR3 loop spans 13 amino acids. Trimming cost V 3 bases and J 9 bases, with 14 bases left between them. As DNA, the CDR3 is TGTGCCAGCAGCTTCCCGGCAGGGGTTCAAGCTTTCTTT. Its protein product is CASSFPAGVQAFF.

This clonotype was observed a few times. V gene TRBV11-2 combines with J gene TRBJ2-5; D is unclear. Trimming shortened V by 4 bases and J by 4 bases, and 7 bases separated the two germline ends. This CDR3 is built from 12 residues. CDR1 is SGHAT and CDR2 is FQNNGV in the germline V gene. CDR3 loop: CASSYQRETQYF. CDR3 nucleotide sequence: TGTGCCAGCAGCTATCAACGAGAGACCCAGTACTTC.

This clonotype appeared many times. The J gene is TRBJ2-1, the V gene TRBV9; D unclear. In germline, CDR1 is SGDLS, CDR2 YYNGEE. The CDR3 has 12 amino acids. V lost 3 bases to trimming and J lost 7 bases, with 8 bases between them. The DNA for the CDR3 is TGTGCCAGCAGCGCTAGAAGGAATGAGCAGTTCTTC. Translated: CASSARRNEQFF.

The sample holds many counts of this clonotype. The chain recombines TRBV2 with TRBJ2-4; 13 positions match TRBD2. The CDR3 spans 16 residues. Losses at the gene ends were 1 base for V and 7 bases for J; bases not matched to a gene: 4. CDR1 is SNHLY, CDR2 FYNNEI, per germline. The CDR3 is CASSEVGTSGANIQYF. CDR3 nucleotide sequence: TGTGCCAGCAGTGAAGTGGGGACTAGCGGGGCCAACATTCAGTACTTC. Supplemented by reference TRBV2 and TRBJ2-4, the full variable domain reads EPEVTQTPSHQVTQMGQEVILRCVPISNHLYFYWYRQILGQKVEFLVSFYNNEISEKSEIFDDQFSVERPDGSNFTLKIRSTKLEDSAMYFCASSEVGTSGANIQYFGAGTRLSVL.

This clonotype has just one count. V usage is TRBV7-9 and J usage is TRBJ2-3, with 7 bases lining up with TRBD1. Trimming removed 1 base from V and 2 bases from J; junction bases left unmatched: 15. The CDR3 extends over 19 amino acids. Germline lookup yields CDR1 SEHNR and CDR2 FQNEAQ (reference sequence). The CDR3 nucleotides read TGTGCCAGCAGCTTAGGGCGGTGGGGGACAGCACGATCCACAGATACGCAGTATTTT. Its translation is CASSLGRWGTARSTDTQYF.

This clonotype came up many times. The V and J genes are TRBV19 and TRBJ2-2; D is uncertain. The CDR3 sequence is 14 residues long. V dropped 7 bases and J dropped 0 bases, with 9 bases sitting between them. From germline, CDR1 is LNHDA and CDR2 SQIVND (reference sequence). The CDR3 bases are TGTGCCAGTAAGATTCAGGCGAACACCGGGGAGCTGTTTTTT. Protein product: CASKIQANTGELFF.

This clonotype has at least ten counts. The chain combines TRBV9 with TRBJ1-4; possibly TRBD1 for D (5 bases). The CDR3 is 14 residues long. The germline V gene has CDR1 SGDLS and CDR2 YYNGEE. Trimming left V 2 bases short and J 5 bases short, with 10 bases between. CDR3 sequence: CASSVDSFNEKLFF. The CDR3 DNA sequence: TGTGCCAGCAGCGTTGACAGCTTCAATGAAAAACTGTTTTTT.